This T cell receptor (beta chain) is from a study of blood T cell repertoires in COVID-19. Study-level information: Both acute and convalescent COVID-19 samples were obtained from the United States, Italy and Spain. Sources were T cells, B-cell-depleted T cells, or PBMCs; the material itself was cDNA or gDNA.

Study processing details: The authors estimated nucleated cell counts from reference gene primer amplification. TCRdb's copy holds only in-frame clones and misses some; the assay was immunoSEQ multiplex PCR. The D gene and trimming were derived from the DNA, and the V and J assignments and clone size from that table. This table has 60,000 to 80,000 clones, over 85% appearing once. Trimming took 6 bases from V and 4 from J, leaving 9 bases between them. The germline gives CDR1 KGHSH, CDR2 LQKENI. The length of the CDR3 is 12 residues. The table lists this clone with a count of one. The sequencing sample was made of peripheral blood. The chain carries TRBV18 and TRBJ1-2, with D hard to call. This TCR derives from a human donor in a cohort sampled during active COVID-19. CDR3 sequence: CASSPPGYGYTF. The CDR3 region has the DNA TGTGCCAGCTCCCCCCCGGGCTATGGCTACACCTTC.